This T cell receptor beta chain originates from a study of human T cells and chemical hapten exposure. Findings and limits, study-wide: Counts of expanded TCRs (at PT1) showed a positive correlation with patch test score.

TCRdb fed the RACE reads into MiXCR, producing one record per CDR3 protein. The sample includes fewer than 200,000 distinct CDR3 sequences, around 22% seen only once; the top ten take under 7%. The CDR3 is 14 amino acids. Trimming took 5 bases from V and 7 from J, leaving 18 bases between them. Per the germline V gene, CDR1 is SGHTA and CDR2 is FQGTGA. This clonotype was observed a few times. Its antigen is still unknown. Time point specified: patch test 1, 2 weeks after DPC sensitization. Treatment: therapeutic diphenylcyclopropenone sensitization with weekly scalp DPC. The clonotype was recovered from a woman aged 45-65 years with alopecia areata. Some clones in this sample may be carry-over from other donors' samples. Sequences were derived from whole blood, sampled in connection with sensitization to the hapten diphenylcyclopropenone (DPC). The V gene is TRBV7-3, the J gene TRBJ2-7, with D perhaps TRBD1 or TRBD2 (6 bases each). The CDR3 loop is CASSPGVRGGEQYF. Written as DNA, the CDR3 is TGTGCCAGCAGCCCAGGGGTTCGTGGAGGGGAGCAGTACTTC.